The 25 T cell receptor beta chains given below trace back to one sample, sequenced in a study of cytomegalovirus exposure and HLA in healthy donors. The study ran its PCR with 60 Vbeta and 13 Jbeta primers. Only in-frame clones appear in the TCRdb table, and some are missing; sequencing was by immunoSEQ multiplex PCR. Among 150,000 or so clones listed, roughly 66% were seen once. Sample: PBMCs. The receptor set was obtained from a woman aged 18 to 35 in good health and CMV-seronegative.

The chain has TRBV27 and TRBJ2-7; TRBD2 agrees at 8 bases. CDR3 size: 15 residues. In germline, CDR1 is MNHEY, CDR2 SMNVEV (reference sequence). The V gene end was trimmed by 8 bases and the J gene end by 3 bases; junction bases not matched to a gene: 12. For the CDR3, the DNA is TGTGCCAGCGGCCGGGGGGCGGGGGGAGGCTACGAGCAGTACTTC. Translated: CASGRGAGGGYEQYF.

CDR3 residues: CASSQDSGGRNEQFF. As DNA, the CDR3 is TGCGCCAGCAGCCAAGATTCGGGCGGGAGAAATGAGCAGTTCTTC. The chain is built from TRBV4-1 and TRBJ2-1; 7 bases agree with TRBD2. V was pared by 0 bases and J by 7 bases, with 6 bases of the junction left unmatched. The CDR3 has 15 residues. Germline assignment: CDR1 MGHRA and CDR2 YSYEKL.

This chain uses TRBV4-3 with TRBJ2-3; TRBD1 aligns across 7 bases. V lost 0 bases to trimming and J lost 2 bases; unmatched junction nucleotides: 2. From germline, CDR1 is LGHNA and CDR2 YSLEER. The CDR3 loop spans 15 amino acids. CDR3 protein: CASSQDGTVTDTQYF. The DNA of the CDR3 is TGCGCCAGCAGCCAAGACGGGACAGTCACAGATACGCAGTATTTT.

This clone was seen just once. The V gene is TRBV7-9, the J gene TRBJ2-7, with 7 positions matching TRBD1. V was clipped by 5 bases and J by 2 bases; unmatched bases: 6. The V gene's germline CDR1 is SEHNR and CDR2 FQNEAQ (reference sequence). This CDR3 has 14 amino acids. In nucleotides, the CDR3 is TGTGCCAGCAGCCTTCCGGGACAGACCTACGAGCAGTACTTC. Protein: CASSLPGQTYEQYF. The whole variable domain, filled in from reference TRBV7-9 and TRBJ2-7, reads DTGVSQNPRHKITKRGQNVTFRCDPISEHNRLYWYRQTLGQGPEFLTYFQNEAQLEKSRLLSDRFSAERPKGSFSTLEIQRTEQGDSAMYLCASSLPGQTYEQYFGPGTRLTVT.

The chain recombines TRBV10-2 with TRBJ1-5; D is possibly TRBD1 (6 bases). V was pared by 3 bases and J by 7 bases, with 13 bases between. The length of the CDR3 is 14 residues. Germline V lookup: CDR1 WSHSY, CDR2 SAAADI. CDR3 sequence (DNA): TGCGCCAGCAGTGACTCAGGGGTGGGGCAGCCCCAGCATTTT. It encodes CASSDSGVGQPQHF.

This chain links TRBV6-1 with TRBJ2-7, with TRBD2 matching 8 bases. The CDR3 length is 14 residues. V gave up 3 bases and J gave up 9 bases; unmatched junction bases: 10. The germline CDR1 and CDR2 sequences are MNHNS and SASEGT. The CDR3 region has the DNA TGTGCCAGCAGTGATAGAGCGGGAGACCTACTGCAGTACTTC. Translation: CASSDRAGDLLQYF.

This clone was observed a few times. This chain links TRBV6-6 with TRBJ1-2; the D gene is possibly TRBD1 (5 bases). The CDR3 length is 14 residues. Trimming cost V 6 bases and J 0 bases, with 11 bases left between them. Per germline, CDR1 MNHNY and CDR2 SVGAGI (reference sequence). Here the CDR3 reads CASRHTGSNYGYTF. CDR3 nucleotide sequence: TGTGCCAGCAGACACACAGGATCTAACTATGGCTACACCTTC.

As concerns this clone: Other DNA sequences in this sample translate to the same CDR3. CDR3 loop: CASSVTVNTEAFF. The CDR3 nucleotides are TGTGCCAGTAGTGTGACTGTGAACACTGAAGCTTTCTTT. This sequence joins TRBV19 and TRBJ1-1; unclear D gene. CDR3 length: 13 amino acids. V lost 5 bases and J lost 0, with 7 bases in between. From germline, CDR1 is LNHDA and CDR2 SQIVND (reference sequence).

J is TRBJ1-1 and V is TRBV30; 8 nucleotides match TRBD1. Unmatched junction bases numbered 4, after V lost 2 bases and J lost 5 bases. The CDR3 is 13 residues long. Germline V gene lookup returns CDR1 GTSNPN and CDR2 SVGIG (reference sequence). The CDR3 coding sequence is TGTGCCTGGAGTAGGAACAGGGGGACTGAAGCTTTCTTT. Its protein is CAWSRNRGTEAFF.

The rearrangement uses TRBV29-1 and TRBJ1-2, with D possibly matching TRBD1 (6 bases). The germline gives CDR1 SQVTM, CDR2 ANQGSEA. The CDR3 has 15 amino acids. Trimming stripped 5 bases from V and 4 bases from J, with 20 bases between. CDR3 sequence (DNA): TGCAGCGTTCCCTCCGGGACAATCACTTCCTATGGCTACACCTTC. It translates to CSVPSGTITSYGYTF.

This sequence joins TRBV7-9 and TRBJ2-1, with D possibly being TRBD2 (6 bases). V gave up 1 base and J gave up 2 bases, with 9 bases separating them. The germline V gene encodes CDR1 SEHNR and CDR2 FQNEAQ (reference sequence). The CDR3 is 15 residues long. DNA for the CDR3: TGTGCCAGCAGCTTAGGGGGGGTACCCTACAATGAGCAGTTCTTC. Protein product: CASSLGGVPYNEQFF.

The V call is TRBV5-8, the J call TRBJ2-3; D uncertain. Trimming shortened V by 4 bases and J by 6 bases, and 9 bases separated the two germline ends. Germline V lookup: CDR1 SGHTS, CDR2 YDEGEE. The CDR3 has 12 amino acids. The CDR3 region is CASSPPLDTQYF. The DNA for the CDR3 is TGTGCCAGCAGCCCCCCCTTGGATACGCAGTATTTT.

This chain connects TRBV5-1 to TRBJ1-4, with unresolved D. Trimming pared 1 base from V and 5 bases from J, leaving 9 bases between. Germline CDR1 SGHRS, CDR2 YFSETQ. The CDR3 runs 14 residues. The CDR3 DNA reads as TGCGCCAGCAGCTTGAATTCGGGGAATGAAAAACTGTTTTTT. Protein: CASSLNSGNEKLFF.

The DNA of the CDR3 is TGCGCCAGCAGCCCGGCCGGGACAGGGAAGTTTTCTGGAAACACCATATATTTT. Translation: CASSPAGTGKFSGNTIYF. The chain is built from TRBV5-1 and TRBJ1-3, with TRBD1 identical over 9 bases. This CDR3 spans 18 amino acids. With V trimmed by 4 bases and J by 1 base, 12 bases remained unmatched. Per germline, CDR1 SGHRS and CDR2 YFSETQ.

The chain has TRBV27 and TRBJ1-2, with a possible D match to TRBD1 (5 bases). The V gene lost 2 bases and the J gene lost 0 bases, with 16 bases spanning the gap. Germline values: CDR1 MNHEY, CDR2 SMNVEV (reference sequence). CDR3 length equals 17 residues. Written as DNA, the CDR3 is TGTGCCAGCAGTTTAGGGCTCCCGGGACTAGCTAACTATGGCTACACCTTC. It encodes CASSLGLPGLANYGYTF.

DNA of the CDR3: TGCGCCAGCAGCGCATCGACAGGGGGCGGATATGGCTACACCTTC. The encoded protein is CASSASTGGGYGYTF. This sequence joins TRBV10-2 and TRBJ1-2, with TRBD1 matching over 10 bases. Germline values: CDR1 WSHSY, CDR2 SAAADI. This CDR3 is 15 amino acids long. Trimming took 6 bases from V and 5 from J; bases not matched to a gene: 9.

This clone was detected only a few times. This chain joins TRBV7-9 and TRBJ1-1; D is ambiguous. The CDR3 contains 14 residues. Germline V gene lookup returns CDR1 SEHNR and CDR2 FQNEAQ (reference sequence). Trimming cost V 5 bases and J 0 bases, with 10 bases left between them. The CDR3 sequence: CASSTRALNTEAFF. Here the CDR3 DNA reads TGTGCCAGCAGCACGCGGGCCCTGAACACTGAAGCTTTCTTT.

This clone was found a few times. The chain couples TRBV18 to TRBJ1-2; the match to TRBD1 covers 8 bases. Per the germline V gene, CDR1 is KGHSH and CDR2 is LQKENI. After removal of 3 bases from V and 4 bases from J, the junction contained 7 bases not matched to a gene. CDR3 length equals 15 residues. The CDR3 nucleotides are TGTGCCAGCTCACCCTCGACAGGGGCATCCTATGGCTACACCTTC. Translated: CASSPSTGASYGYTF.

The gene calls are TRBV5-1 and TRBJ1-6; TRBD1 agrees at 8 bases. The germline CDR1 and CDR2 sequences are SGHRS and YFSETQ. The V gene end was trimmed by 0 bases and the J gene end by 13 bases; junction bases not matched to a gene: 15. The CDR3 runs 17 residues. CDR3 coding DNA: TGCGCCAGCAGCTTGGATCAGGGGGCGTTTAAATTCTCTCCCCTCCACTTT. Amino acids: CASSLDQGAFKFSPLHF. The full variable domain, rest sourced from reference TRBV5-1 and TRBJ1-6, is KAGVTQTPRYLIKTRGQQVTLSCSPISGHRSVSWYQQTPGQGLQFLFEYFSETQRNKGNFPGRFSGRQFSNSRSEMNVSTLELGDSALYLCASSLDQGAFKFSPLHFGNGTRLTVT.

This rearrangement joins TRBV6-5 to TRBJ2-1; 12 bases are shared with TRBD2. The germline V gene encodes CDR1 MNHEY and CDR2 SVGAGI. With 5 bases clipped from V and 4 bases from J, the junction kept 3 bases outside the gene matches. The CDR3 runs 15 residues. The CDR3 DNA is TGTGCCAGCAGTACCGGGACTAGCGGGTACAATGAGCAGTTCTTC. This sequence encodes CASSTGTSGYNEQFF.

The chain has TRBV28 and TRBJ2-7; 7 nucleotides align to TRBD2. Germline-derived CDR1 and CDR2 are MDHEN and SYDVKM. The length of the CDR3 is 15 residues. Trimming removed 4 bases from V and 6 bases from J; junction bases left unmatched: 12. The DNA for the CDR3 is TGTGCCAGCAGTTCCTCAGGGACGTCGGGGGGCGAGCAGTACGTC. This gives the protein CASSSSGTSGGEQYV.

This chain uses TRBV5-4 with TRBJ2-7, with 7 bases matching TRBD1. This CDR3 comprises 12 residues. Germline V gene sequence: CDR1 SGHNT, CDR2 YYREEE (reference sequence). V trimming: 2 bases; J trimming: 6 bases; junction bases outside the gene matches: 2. The CDR3 DNA reads TGTGCCAGCAGCTTTTACAGGGGCGAGCAGTACGTC. This encodes CASSFYRGEQYV.

This clone was picked up one time. The chain employs TRBV7-2 and TRBJ1-5; D ambiguous. Germline CDR1 is SGHTA and CDR2 is FQGNSA. V was trimmed by 2 bases and J by 0 bases, leaving 5 bases between them. The CDR3 runs 14 residues. CDR3 in DNA: TGTGCCAGCAGCTTAACCGGTAGCAATCAGCCCCAGCATTTT. Translated, it gives CASSLTGSNQPQHF.

This chain links TRBV19 with TRBJ2-3, with D maybe TRBD1 (6 bases). V shed 10 bases and J shed 0 bases, with 17 bases lying between them. Germline CDR1 reads LNHDA; CDR2 reads SQIVND (reference sequence). CDR3 size: 15 residues. The CDR3 sequence: CATGGQGISTDTQYF. In DNA, the CDR3 is TGTGCCACTGGGGGTCAGGGGATTAGCACAGATACGCAGTATTTT.

The chain joins TRBV29-1 to TRBJ1-1; 8 bases line up with TRBD1. The CDR3 extends over 14 amino acids. Germline-derived CDR1 and CDR2 are SQVTM and ANQGSEA. V shed 7 bases and J 0 bases; nucleotides not matched to a gene: 7. The CDR3 coding sequence is TGCAGCGAGTCGGGACAGGCGATGAACACTGAAGCTTTCTTT. This sequence encodes CSESGQAMNTEAFF.